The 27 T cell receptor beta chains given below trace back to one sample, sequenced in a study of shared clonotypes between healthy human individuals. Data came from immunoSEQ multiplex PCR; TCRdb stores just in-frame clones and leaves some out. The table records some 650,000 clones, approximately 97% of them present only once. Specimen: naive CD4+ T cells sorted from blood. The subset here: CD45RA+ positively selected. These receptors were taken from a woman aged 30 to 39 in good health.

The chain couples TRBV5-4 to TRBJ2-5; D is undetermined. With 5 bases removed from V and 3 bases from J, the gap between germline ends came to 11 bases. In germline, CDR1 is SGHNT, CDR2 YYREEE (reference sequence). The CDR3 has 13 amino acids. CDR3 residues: CASSPLPKETQYF. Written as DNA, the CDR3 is TGTGCCAGCAGTCCCTTACCAAAAGAGACCCAGTACTTC.

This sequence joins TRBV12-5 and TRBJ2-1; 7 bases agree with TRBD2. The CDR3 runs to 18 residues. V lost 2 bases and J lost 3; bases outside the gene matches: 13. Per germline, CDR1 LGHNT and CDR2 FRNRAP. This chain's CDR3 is CASGLTRYSGPDYNEQFF. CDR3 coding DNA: TGTGCTAGTGGTTTGACCCGCTATAGCGGGCCGGACTACAATGAGCAGTTCTTC.

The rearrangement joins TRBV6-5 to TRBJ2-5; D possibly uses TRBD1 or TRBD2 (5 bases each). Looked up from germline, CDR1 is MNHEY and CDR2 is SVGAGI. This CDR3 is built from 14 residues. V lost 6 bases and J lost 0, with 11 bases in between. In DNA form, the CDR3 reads TGTGCCAGCAGCCGAAGGGGACACCAAGAGACCCAGTACTTC. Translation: CASSRRGHQETQYF.

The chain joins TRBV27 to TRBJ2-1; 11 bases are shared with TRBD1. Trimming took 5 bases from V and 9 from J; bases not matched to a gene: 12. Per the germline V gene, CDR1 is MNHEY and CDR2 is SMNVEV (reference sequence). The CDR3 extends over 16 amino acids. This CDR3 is CASSQHWTGGWGEQFF. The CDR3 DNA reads TGTGCCAGCAGTCAACACTGGACAGGGGGCTGGGGTGAGCAGTTCTTC.

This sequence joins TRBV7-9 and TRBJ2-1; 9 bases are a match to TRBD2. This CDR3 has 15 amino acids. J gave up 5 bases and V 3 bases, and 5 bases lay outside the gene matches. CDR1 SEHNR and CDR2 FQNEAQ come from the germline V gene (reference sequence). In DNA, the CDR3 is TGTGCCAGCAGCTTGAGGTCTAGCGGGAACAATGAGCAGTTCTTC. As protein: CASSLRSSGNNEQFF.

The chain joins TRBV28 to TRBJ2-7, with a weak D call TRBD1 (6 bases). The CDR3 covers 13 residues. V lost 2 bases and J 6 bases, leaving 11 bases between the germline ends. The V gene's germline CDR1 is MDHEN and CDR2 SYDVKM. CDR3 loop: CASSLALGAEQYF. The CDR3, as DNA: TGTGCCAGCAGTTTAGCGTTGGGGGCCGAGCAGTACTTC.

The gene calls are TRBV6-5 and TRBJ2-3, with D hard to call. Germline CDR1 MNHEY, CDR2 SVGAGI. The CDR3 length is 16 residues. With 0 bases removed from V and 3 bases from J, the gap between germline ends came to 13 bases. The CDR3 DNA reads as TGTGCCAGCAGTTACTCCGGGTGGTATCCGACAGATACGCAGTATTTT. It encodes CASSYSGWYPTDTQYF.

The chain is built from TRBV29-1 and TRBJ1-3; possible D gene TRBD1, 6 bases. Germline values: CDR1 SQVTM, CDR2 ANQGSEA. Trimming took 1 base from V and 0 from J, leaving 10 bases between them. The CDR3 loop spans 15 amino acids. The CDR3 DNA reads TGCAGCGTTGAAGTACAGGGAAGCTCTGGAAACACCATATATTTT. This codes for CSVEVQGSSGNTIYF.

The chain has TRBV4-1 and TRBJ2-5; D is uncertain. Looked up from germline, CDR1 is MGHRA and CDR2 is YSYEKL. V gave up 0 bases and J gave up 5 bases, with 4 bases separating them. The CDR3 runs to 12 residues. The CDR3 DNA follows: TGCGCCAGCAGCCAAGATGTCGAGACCCAGTACTTC. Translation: CASSQDVETQYF.

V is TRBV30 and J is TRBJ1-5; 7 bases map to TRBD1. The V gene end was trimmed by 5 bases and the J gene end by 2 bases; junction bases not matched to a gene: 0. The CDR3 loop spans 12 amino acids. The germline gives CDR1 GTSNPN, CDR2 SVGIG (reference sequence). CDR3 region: CAWGQGNQPQHF. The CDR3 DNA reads TGTGCCTGGGGACAGGGCAATCAGCCCCAGCATTTT. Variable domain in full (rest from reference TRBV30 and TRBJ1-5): SQTIHQWPATLVQPVGSPLSLECTVEGTSNPNLYWYRQAAGRGLQLLFYSVGIGQISSEVPQNLSASRPQDRQFILSSKKLLLSDSGFYLCAWGQGNQPQHFGDGTRLSIL.

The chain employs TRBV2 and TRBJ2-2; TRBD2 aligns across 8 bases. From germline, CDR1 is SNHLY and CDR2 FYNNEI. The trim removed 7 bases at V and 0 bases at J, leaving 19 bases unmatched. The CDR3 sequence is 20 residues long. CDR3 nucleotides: TGTGCCAGCAAAACCGGGACTAGTACCACTACAATCGCGAACACCGGGGAGCTGTTTTTT. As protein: CASKTGTSTTTIANTGELFF.

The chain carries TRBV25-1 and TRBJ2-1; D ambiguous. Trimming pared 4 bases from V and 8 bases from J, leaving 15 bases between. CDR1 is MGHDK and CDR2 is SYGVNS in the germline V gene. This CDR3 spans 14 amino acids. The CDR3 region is CASSGSRSDHEQFF. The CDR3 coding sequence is TGTGCCAGCAGTGGGTCTAGGTCCGACCATGAGCAGTTCTTC.

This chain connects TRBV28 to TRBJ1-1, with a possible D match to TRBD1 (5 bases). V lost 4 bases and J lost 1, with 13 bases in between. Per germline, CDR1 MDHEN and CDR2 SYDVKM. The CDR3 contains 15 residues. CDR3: CASSSAQDKNTEAFF. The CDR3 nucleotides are TGTGCCAGCAGTTCGGCACAGGACAAGAACACTGAAGCTTTCTTT.

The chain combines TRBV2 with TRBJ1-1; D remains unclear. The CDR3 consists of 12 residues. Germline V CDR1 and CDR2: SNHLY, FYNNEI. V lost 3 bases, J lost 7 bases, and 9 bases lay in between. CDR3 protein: CASSDLVGEAFF. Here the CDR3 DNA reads TGTGCCAGCAGTGATCTGGTTGGTGAAGCTTTCTTT.

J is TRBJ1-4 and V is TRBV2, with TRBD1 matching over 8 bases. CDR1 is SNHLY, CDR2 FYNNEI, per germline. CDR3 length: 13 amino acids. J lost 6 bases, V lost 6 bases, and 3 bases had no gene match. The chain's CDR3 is CASRDREYEKLFF. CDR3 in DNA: TGTGCCAGCAGGGACAGGGAGTATGAAAAACTGTTTTTT.

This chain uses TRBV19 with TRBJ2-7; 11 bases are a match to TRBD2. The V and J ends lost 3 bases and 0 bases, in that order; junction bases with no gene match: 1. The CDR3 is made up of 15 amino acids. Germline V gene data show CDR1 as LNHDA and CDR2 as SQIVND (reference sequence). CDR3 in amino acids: CASSMTSGTSYEQYF. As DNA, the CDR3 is TGTGCCAGTAGTATGACTAGCGGGACCTCCTACGAGCAGTACTTC.

In nucleotides, the CDR3 is TGTGCCAGCAGTTTAAGACAGGTGAACACTGAAGCTTTCTTT. Translated: CASSLRQVNTEAFF. This chain links TRBV6-5 with TRBJ1-1; a possible D gene is TRBD1 (6 bases). CDR1 is MNHEY and CDR2 is SVGAGI in the germline V gene. V dropped 4 bases and J dropped 0 bases, with 9 bases sitting between them. The CDR3 loop spans 14 amino acids.

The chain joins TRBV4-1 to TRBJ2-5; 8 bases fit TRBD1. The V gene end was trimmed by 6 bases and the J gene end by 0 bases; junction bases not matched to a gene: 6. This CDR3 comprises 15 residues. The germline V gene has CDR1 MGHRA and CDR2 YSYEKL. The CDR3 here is CASRRTGLNQETQYF. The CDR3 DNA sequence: TGCGCCAGCAGACGGACAGGGTTGAACCAAGAGACCCAGTACTTC.

CDR3 loop: CASSFSGTDTQYF. In DNA, the CDR3 is TGTGCCAGCAGCTTTAGCGGGACAGATACGCAGTATTTT. V gene TRBV11-2 combines with J gene TRBJ2-3; 7 nucleotides agree with TRBD2. The CDR3 has 13 amino acids. V shed 3 bases and J 3 bases; nucleotides not matched to a gene: 0. Germline V CDR1 and CDR2: SGHAT, FQNNGV.

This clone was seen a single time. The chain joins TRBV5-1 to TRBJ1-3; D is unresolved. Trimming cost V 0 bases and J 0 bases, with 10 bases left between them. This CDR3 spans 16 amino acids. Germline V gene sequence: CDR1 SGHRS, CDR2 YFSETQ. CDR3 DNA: TGCGCCAGCAGCTTGGAGCCGACCAGCTCTGGAAACACCATATATTTT. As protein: CASSLEPTSSGNTIYF.

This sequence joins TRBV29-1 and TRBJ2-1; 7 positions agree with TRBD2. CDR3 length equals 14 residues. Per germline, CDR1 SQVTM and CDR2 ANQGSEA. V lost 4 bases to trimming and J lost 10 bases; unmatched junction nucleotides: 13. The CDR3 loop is CSVAGGVGVKEQFF. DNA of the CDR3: TGCAGCGTTGCGGGGGGTGTAGGAGTGAAGGAGCAGTTCTTC.

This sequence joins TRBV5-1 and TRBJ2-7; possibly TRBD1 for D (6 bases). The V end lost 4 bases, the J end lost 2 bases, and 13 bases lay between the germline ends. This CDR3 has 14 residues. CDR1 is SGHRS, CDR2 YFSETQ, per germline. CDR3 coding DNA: TGCGCCAGCAGCGCGCTGGACAGCCCCTACGAGCAGTACTTC. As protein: CASSALDSPYEQYF.

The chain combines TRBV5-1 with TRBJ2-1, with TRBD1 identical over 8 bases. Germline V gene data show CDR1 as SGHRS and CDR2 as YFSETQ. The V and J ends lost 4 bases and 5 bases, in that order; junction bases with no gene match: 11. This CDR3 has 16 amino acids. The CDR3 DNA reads TGCGCCAGCAGCAGCCACCGGGACAGGACCAACAATGAGCAGTTCTTC. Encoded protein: CASSSHRDRTNNEQFF.

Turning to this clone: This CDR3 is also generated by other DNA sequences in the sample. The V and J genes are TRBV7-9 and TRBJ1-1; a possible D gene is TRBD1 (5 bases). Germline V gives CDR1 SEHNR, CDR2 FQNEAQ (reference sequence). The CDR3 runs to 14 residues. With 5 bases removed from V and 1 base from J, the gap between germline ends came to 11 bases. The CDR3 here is CASSPGTSNTEAFF. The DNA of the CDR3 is TGTGCCAGCAGCCCAGGGACCTCGAACACTGAAGCTTTCTTT.

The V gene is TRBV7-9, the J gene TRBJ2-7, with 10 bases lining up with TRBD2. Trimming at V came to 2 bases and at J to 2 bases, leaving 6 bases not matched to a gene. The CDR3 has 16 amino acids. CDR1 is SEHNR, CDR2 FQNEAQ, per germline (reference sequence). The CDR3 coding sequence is TGTGCCAGCAGCTTACTAGCGGGAGCGGTAACCTACGAGCAGTACTTC. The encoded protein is CASSLLAGAVTYEQYF.

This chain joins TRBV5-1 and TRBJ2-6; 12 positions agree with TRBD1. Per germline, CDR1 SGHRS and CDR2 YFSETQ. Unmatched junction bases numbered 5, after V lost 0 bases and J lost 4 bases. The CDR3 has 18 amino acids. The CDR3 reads CASSLEGQGALGANVLTF. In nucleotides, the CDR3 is TGCGCCAGCAGCTTGGAGGGACAGGGGGCGCTGGGGGCCAACGTCCTGACTTTC.

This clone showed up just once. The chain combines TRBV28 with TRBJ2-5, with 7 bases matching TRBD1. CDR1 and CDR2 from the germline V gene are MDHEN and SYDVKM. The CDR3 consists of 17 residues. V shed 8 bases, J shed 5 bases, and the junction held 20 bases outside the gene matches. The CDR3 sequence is CASGPGRDSLGVETQYF. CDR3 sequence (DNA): TGTGCCAGCGGTCCTGGCCGGGACAGCCTGGGGGTGGAGACCCAGTACTTC.